The T cell receptor beta chain described here comes from a study of cytomegalovirus exposure and HLA in healthy donors. Findings of the study overall: DRB1 had the most TCR associations and HLA-C the fewest, a later analysis found, with rates varying by HLA locus. With later analysis, a missense DCLRE1C variant became linked to TCR beta V- and J-gene trimming.

With 60 Vbeta and 13 Jbeta primers, the PCR was carried out. TCRdb's table, derived via immunoSEQ multiplex PCR, lists solely in-frame clones and lacks some. Among about 160,000 clones listed, around 80% were seen once. There are a few counts of this clone. The antigen remains undetermined. Germline V gives CDR1 SGHNT, CDR2 YYREEE (reference sequence). The CDR3 runs to 14 residues. Trimming took 0 bases from V and 0 from J, leaving 7 bases between them. The specimen sequenced was PBMCs. This clonotype was sampled from a woman aged 40 to 55 in good health and CMV-seropositive. The gene calls are TRBV5-4 and TRBJ2-7; D uncertain. The CDR3 loop reads CASSLGLSSYEQYF. For the CDR3, the DNA is TGTGCCAGCAGCTTGGGGCTCAGCTCCTACGAGCAGTACTTC.